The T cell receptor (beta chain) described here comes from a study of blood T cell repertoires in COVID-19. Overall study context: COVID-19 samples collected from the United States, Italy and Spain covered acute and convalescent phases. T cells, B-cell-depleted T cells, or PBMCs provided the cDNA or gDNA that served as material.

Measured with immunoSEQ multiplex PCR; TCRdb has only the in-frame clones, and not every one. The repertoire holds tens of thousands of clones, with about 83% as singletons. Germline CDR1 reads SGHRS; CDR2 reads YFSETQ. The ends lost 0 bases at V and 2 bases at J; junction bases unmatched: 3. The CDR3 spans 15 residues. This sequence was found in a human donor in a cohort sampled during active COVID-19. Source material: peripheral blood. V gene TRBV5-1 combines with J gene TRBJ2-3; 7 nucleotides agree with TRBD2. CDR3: CASSLVGLYTDTQYF. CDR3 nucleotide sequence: TGCGCCAGCAGCTTGGTGGGACTATACACAGATACGCAGTATTTT.